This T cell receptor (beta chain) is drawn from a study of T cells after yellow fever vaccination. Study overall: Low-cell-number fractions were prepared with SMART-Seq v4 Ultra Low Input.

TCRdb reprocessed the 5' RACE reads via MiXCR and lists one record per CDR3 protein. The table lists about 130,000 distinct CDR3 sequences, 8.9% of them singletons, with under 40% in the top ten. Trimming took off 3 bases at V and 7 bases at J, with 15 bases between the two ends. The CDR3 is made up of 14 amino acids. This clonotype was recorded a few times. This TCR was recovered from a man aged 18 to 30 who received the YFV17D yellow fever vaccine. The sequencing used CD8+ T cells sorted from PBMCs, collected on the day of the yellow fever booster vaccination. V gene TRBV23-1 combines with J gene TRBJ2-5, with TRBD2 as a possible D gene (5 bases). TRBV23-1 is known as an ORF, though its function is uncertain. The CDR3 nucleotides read TGCGCCAGCAGTCAGAGGGCCCATACGGGGACCCAGTACTTC. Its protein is CASSQRAHTGTQYF.